This T cell receptor beta chain was profiled in a study of regulatory T cells in long-lasting Graves disease. Arm-PCR of CDR3 regions and iRepertoire HTBI primers were used to build TCR beta libraries. Each CDR3 protein gets one entry after TCRdb re-called the multiplex PCR reads with MiXCR. The table has some 250,000 distinct CDR3 sequences, 20% seen once. Time point reported: newly diagnosed GD, antithyroid drugs for less than 3 months. From PBMCs, RNA was extracted and then used to make the TCR library. It was an endocrinology department in Xi'an, China, that provided the patients. Remarks on this clonotype: Its target is unknown.

Whole-study findings and limits: Sampling was limited to peripheral blood rather than thyroid tissue.

This CDR3 comprises 15 residues. V gave up 11 bases and J gave up 5 bases, with 24 bases separating them. The specimen comprised peripheral blood mononuclear cells (PBMCs), sampled at new diagnosis, from a patient treated with antithyroid drugs. The V and J genes are TRBV12-3 or TRBV12-4 and TRBJ2-5, with D tentatively TRBD1 or TRBD2 (5 bases each). The receptor's source is a female donor with Graves disease. CDR3 nucleotide sequence: TGTGCCCGGTCCTCCGGGACCGTACTCCCGGAGACCCAGTACTTC. Its protein is CARSSGTVLPETQYF.